A single sample is the source of the 31 T cell receptor beta chains below, sequenced in a study of blood T cell repertoires in COVID-19. The data were produced by immunoSEQ multiplex PCR, yet TCRdb's version contains in-frame clones alone and is incomplete. Among about 78,000 clones listed, over 75% were seen once. The material sequenced was peripheral blood. The receptors were gathered from a woman older than 75 with acute or convalescent COVID-19.

V and J are TRBV24-1 and TRBJ2-5, with TRBD1 identical over 7 bases. J was trimmed by 3 bases and V by 7 bases; bases with no gene match: 4. This CDR3 is 13 amino acids long. Germline lookup yields CDR1 KGHDR and CDR2 SFDVKD. The CDR3 region is CATRRDSKETQYF. The CDR3 nucleotides are TGTGCCACCAGACGGGACAGCAAAGAGACCCAGTACTTC.

The J gene is TRBJ1-1, the V gene TRBV12-3 or TRBV12-4; 7 bases are a match to TRBD1. V was clipped by 5 bases and J by 6 bases; unmatched bases: 6. The CDR3 totals 13 residues. The CDR3, as DNA: TGTGCCAGCAGTCCCAGGGGGTTCGCTGAAGCTTTCTTT. Its translation: CASSPRGFAEAFF.

This CDR3 reads CASSVLAGGQEQFF. Here the CDR3 DNA reads TGTGCCAGCAGCGTACTAGCGGGGGGGCAAGAGCAGTTCTTC. The J gene is TRBJ2-1, the V gene TRBV9, with 12 bases fitting TRBD2. Germline assignment: CDR1 SGDLS and CDR2 YYNGEE. This CDR3 contains 14 residues. V lost 1 base to trimming and J lost 10 bases; unmatched junction nucleotides: 3.

The chain links TRBV29-1 to TRBJ2-7, with TRBD2 matching over 14 bases. V shed 6 bases, J shed 2 bases, and the junction held 3 bases outside the gene matches. CDR3 length: 14 residues. Germline CDR1 SQVTM, CDR2 ANQGSEA. The CDR3 nucleotides read TGCAGCGTGTCGGGACTAGCGGGAGCCTACGAGCAGTACTTC. Translating it yields CSVSGLAGAYEQYF.

This clone has only a few counts. This chain connects TRBV7-9 to TRBJ2-7; 8 positions agree with TRBD1. With V trimmed by 5 bases and J by 12 bases, 9 bases remained unmatched. CDR1 is SEHNR, CDR2 FQNEAQ, per germline (reference sequence). The CDR3 is 12 residues long. The CDR3 DNA is TGTGCCAGCAGCCTGGACAGGGTAGTTGGGTACTTC. Amino acid sequence: CASSLDRVVGYF.

The chain joins TRBV5-5 to TRBJ1-4; D is ambiguous. This CDR3 has 15 amino acids. The V end lost 0 bases, the J end lost 0 bases, and 6 bases lay between the germline ends. Germline CDR1 reads SGHKS; CDR2 reads YYEKEE (reference sequence). CDR3 bases: TGTGCCAGCAGCTTGGCCCTTGCAACTAATGAAAAACTGTTTTTT. This encodes CASSLALATNEKLFF.

The V and J genes are TRBV19 and TRBJ1-6; TRBD1 is a possible D gene (5 bases). The CDR3 totals 15 residues. Germline V lookup: CDR1 LNHDA, CDR2 SQIVND (reference sequence). V lost 0 bases, J lost 6 bases, and 9 bases lay in between. CDR3 DNA sequence: TGTGCCAGTAGTATAGAGACAGCACGTAATTCACCCCTCCACTTT. It translates to CASSIETARNSPLHF.

The chain carries TRBV5-1 and TRBJ1-4; tentatively, D is TRBD1 (5 bases). CDR3 length: 13 residues. Germline CDR1 and CDR2: SGHRS and YFSETQ. V gave up 7 bases and J gave up 4 bases, with 11 bases separating them. The CDR3 loop is CASGTDGNEKLFF. The DNA for the CDR3 is TGCGCCAGCGGGACTGACGGTAATGAAAAACTGTTTTTT.

This clone came up once. V is TRBV5-1 and J is TRBJ2-7; 9 bases agree with TRBD1. The junction had 4 bases not matched to a gene; V was cut back by 4 bases and J by 2 bases. Germline loops: CDR1 SGHRS, CDR2 YFSETQ. This CDR3 has 14 residues. Here the CDR3 reads CASSQQGAPYEQYF. The CDR3 DNA follows: TGCGCCAGCAGCCAACAGGGGGCACCCTACGAGCAGTACTTC.

This rearrangement joins TRBV6-4 to TRBJ2-3; the match to TRBD1 covers 7 bases. The CDR3 runs to 15 residues. Germline CDR1 MRHNA, CDR2 SNTAGT. V dropped 2 bases and J dropped 0; count of bases not matched to a gene: 2. The CDR3 DNA follows: TGTGCCAGCAGTGACAGGGGGCTAAGCACAGATACGCAGTATTTT. Translating it yields CASSDRGLSTDTQYF.

The chain is built from TRBV18 and TRBJ1-2; perhaps TRBD1 as D (6 bases). The V end was cut by 3 bases, the J end by 6 bases, with 14 bases between. Germline CDR1 KGHSH, CDR2 LQKENI. This CDR3 is built from 14 residues. The CDR3 sequence: CASSPTRDIHGYTF. The CDR3 coding sequence is TGTGCCAGCTCACCTACAAGGGACATTCATGGCTACACCTTC.

DNA of the CDR3: TGTGCCAGCAGCGTAGGGAGTGGCAATCAGCCCCAGCATTTT. Encoded protein: CASSVGSGNQPQHF. The genes are TRBV9 and TRBJ1-5, with D uncertain. CDR1 and CDR2 (germline): SGDLS, YYNGEE. The V and J ends lost 0 bases and 2 bases respectively, with 6 bases between them. This CDR3 spans 14 amino acids.

V and J are TRBV7-2 and TRBJ2-5; tentative D call: TRBD2 (6 bases). Trimming removed 3 bases at V and 5 bases at J, with 10 bases between. The CDR3 covers 13 residues. CDR1 and CDR2 (germline): SGHTA, FQGNSA. This chain's CDR3 is CASSFAGTETQYF. As DNA, the CDR3 is TGTGCCAGCAGCTTTGCGGGGACGGAGACCCAGTACTTC.

The rearrangement uses TRBV19 and TRBJ2-1; a possible D gene is TRBD2 (6 bases). The V gene's germline CDR1 is LNHDA and CDR2 SQIVND (reference sequence). The CDR3 has 13 residues. Trimming pared 7 bases from V and 7 bases from J, leaving 14 bases between. CDR3 loop: CASTRAGGNEQFF. Written as DNA, the CDR3 is TGTGCCAGTACCCGTGCAGGAGGGAATGAGCAGTTCTTC.

V and J are TRBV4-3 and TRBJ2-5; 7 positions match TRBD1. Germline CDR1 LGHNA, CDR2 YSLEER. This CDR3 is 14 amino acids long. J lost 4 bases, V lost 1 base, and 3 bases had no gene match. CDR3 coding DNA: TGCGCCAGCAGCCAAGCGGGACAGCGAGAGACCCAGTACTTC. Its protein is CASSQAGQRETQYF.

The CDR3 reads CASSPAGLIAYEQYF. As DNA, the CDR3 is TGTGCCAGCAGCCCCGCAGGCCTCATAGCCTACGAGCAGTACTTC. The chain has TRBV7-2 and TRBJ2-7; D is uncertain. CDR1 and CDR2 (germline): SGHTA, FQGNSA. V lost 5 bases to trimming and J lost 2 bases, with 16 bases between them. This CDR3 is 15 amino acids long.

This sequence joins TRBV7-2 and TRBJ2-5; the match to TRBD2 covers 13 bases. The CDR3 is 19 amino acids. CDR1 is SGHTA, CDR2 FQGNSA, per germline. After removal of 2 bases from V and 3 bases from J, the junction contained 12 bases not matched to a gene. The CDR3 reads CASSLSPWTSGRSKETQYF. The CDR3 region has the DNA TGTGCCAGCAGCTTAAGCCCCTGGACTAGCGGGAGATCGAAAGAGACCCAGTACTTC.

The genes are TRBV5-6 and TRBJ2-7, with D possibly matching TRBD1 (5 bases). Germline loops: CDR1 SGHDT, CDR2 YYEEEE. With 6 bases removed from V and 2 bases from J, the gap between germline ends came to 18 bases. CDR3 size: 15 residues. This CDR3 is CASKQIWTRAYEQYF. Written as DNA, the CDR3 is TGTGCCAGCAAGCAAATCTGGACAAGAGCCTACGAGCAGTACTTC.

The chain's CDR3 is CASSLVPPRTGNYGYTF. CDR3 bases: TGTGCCAGCAGCTTAGTACCTCCTCGGACAGGAAACTATGGCTACACCTTC. This chain joins TRBV7-9 and TRBJ1-2; TRBD1 matches 7 bases. CDR3 length: 17 amino acids. V shed 1 base, J shed 2 bases, and the junction held 10 bases outside the gene matches. CDR1 is SEHNR and CDR2 is FQNEAQ in the germline V gene (reference sequence).

The genes are TRBV7-2 and TRBJ1-2; 7 bases fit TRBD1. Germline V lookup: CDR1 SGHTA, CDR2 FQGNSA. Germline trimming cut 2 bases from V and 4 bases from J; bases unmatched to any gene: 4. This CDR3 is built from 14 residues. Here the CDR3 reads CASSLNRGGYGYTF. CDR3 nucleotides: TGTGCCAGCAGCTTAAACAGGGGTGGCTATGGCTACACCTTC.

CDR3 in amino acids: CASSQDGSYTDTQYF. The CDR3 DNA reads TGTGCCAGCAGCCAAGACGGGTCTTACACAGATACGCAGTATTTT. This chain uses TRBV4-2 with TRBJ2-3; D gene uncertain. Germline values: CDR1 LGHNA, CDR2 YNFKEQ. The CDR3 has 15 residues. Trimming took off 0 bases at V and 2 bases at J, with 9 bases between the two ends.

The chain uses TRBV2 and TRBJ1-6, with a tentative D call TRBD1 (5 bases). The germline V and J ends were trimmed by 6 bases and 7 bases, with 13 bases remaining between them. In germline, CDR1 is SNHLY, CDR2 FYNNEI. This CDR3 has 14 amino acids. CDR3: CASRSGIGNSPLHF. The CDR3 DNA is TGTGCCAGCAGATCAGGGATAGGGAATTCACCCCTCCACTTT.

This rearrangement joins TRBV11-1 to TRBJ1-2; D possibly corresponds to TRBD1 (5 bases). This CDR3 region has 13 residues. The germline gives CDR1 SGHAT, CDR2 FQDESV (reference sequence). V was pared by 2 bases and J by 6 bases, with 10 bases between. The CDR3: CASSLRGRDGYTF. CDR3 bases: TGTGCCAGCAGCTTAAGGGGAAGAGATGGCTACACCTTC.

The J gene is TRBJ1-5, the V gene TRBV6-6, with 8 bases identical to TRBD1. Germline CDR1 reads MNHNY; CDR2 reads SVGAGI (reference sequence). V was clipped by 3 bases and J by 6 bases; unmatched bases: 7. This CDR3 spans 15 amino acids. The CDR3 spells CASSYTTGAGQPQHF. CDR3 nucleotides: TGTGCCAGCAGTTATACGACAGGGGCAGGTCAGCCCCAGCATTTT.

This clone was seen a single time. This rearrangement joins TRBV3-1 (or the pseudogene TRBV3-2) to TRBJ2-5, with no clear D. Germline CDR1 LGHDT, CDR2 YNNKEL (reference sequence). The CDR3 loop spans 12 amino acids. V was cut by 3 bases and J by 4 bases, with 6 bases left in between. The CDR3 nucleotides read TGTGCCAGCAGCCAGGAGCGAGAGACCCAGTACTTC. Protein sequence: CASSQERETQYF.

This sequence joins TRBV27 and TRBJ1-2; D might be TRBD1 (6 bases). The CDR3 totals 15 residues. Germline V gene sequence: CDR1 MNHEY, CDR2 SMNVEV (reference sequence). Trimming took 6 bases from V and 7 from J, leaving 21 bases between them. The CDR3 DNA reads TGTGCCAGCAGCTTACTAAATGGACAGTCTGGTGGCTACACCTTC. As protein: CASSLLNGQSGGYTF.

V is TRBV12-3 or TRBV12-4 and J is TRBJ1-3; D is unresolved. The V and J ends lost 6 bases and 1 base respectively, with 4 bases between them. CDR3 length: 12 amino acids. In nucleotides, the CDR3 is TGTGCCAGCAGGAGATCTGGAAACACCATATATTTT. Protein: CASRRSGNTIYF.

V gene TRBV5-6 combines with J gene TRBJ1-2; a weak D match, TRBD1 (6 bases). The CDR3 is made up of 13 amino acids. The germline V and J ends were trimmed by 5 bases and 5 bases, with 13 bases remaining between them. CDR1 and CDR2 from the germline V gene are SGHDT and YYEEEE. The CDR3 bases are TGTGCCAGCAGTGGACAGAATTCTTATGGCTACACCTTC. Translation: CASSGQNSYGYTF.

This clone showed up just once. This rearrangement joins TRBV27 to TRBJ2-7, with TRBD1 identical over 8 bases. The CDR3 contains 15 residues. The junction had 7 bases not matched to a gene; V was cut back by 4 bases and J by 2 bases. The germline gives CDR1 MNHEY, CDR2 SMNVEV (reference sequence). Here the CDR3 DNA reads TGTGCCAGCAGTTCGGACAGGGAATTGACCTACGAGCAGTACTTC. Its translation is CASSSDRELTYEQYF.

V and J are TRBV19 and TRBJ2-5, with 11 bases aligning to TRBD2. The J segment lost 6 bases and the V segment lost 3 bases, leaving 3 bases of the junction unmatched. The CDR3 has 14 amino acids. Germline lookup yields CDR1 LNHDA and CDR2 SQIVND (reference sequence). CDR3 sequence: CASSISSGRQTQYF. Written as DNA, the CDR3 is TGTGCCAGTAGTATTTCTAGCGGGAGGCAGACCCAGTACTTC.

The V and J genes are TRBV4-1 and TRBJ2-7; 9 nucleotides line up with TRBD2. CDR3 size: 17 residues. V lost 1 base, J lost 6 bases, and 13 bases stayed unmatched. CDR1 is MGHRA, CDR2 YSYEKL, per germline. This CDR3 is CASSQVPPGLALSEQYF. Here the CDR3 DNA reads TGCGCCAGCAGCCAAGTTCCCCCGGGACTAGCACTCTCCGAGCAGTACTTC.